This T cell receptor beta chain was observed in a study of T cell responses to AZD1222 COVID-19 vaccine. Libraries were prepared by immunoSEQ multiplex PCR; TCRdb keeps only in-frame clonotypes and omits some of them. The sample holds about 130,000 clones, 88% seen once. This CDR3 has 16 residues. The V gene lost 3 bases and the J gene lost 4 bases, with 19 bases spanning the gap. CDR1 and CDR2 (germline): SGHAT, FQNNGV. The sequencing used peripheral blood, collected on day 0 of MenACWY control vaccination. The V call is TRBV11-2, the J call TRBJ2-7, with D possibly being TRBD2 (6 bases). This receptor was taken from an adult in good health. The CDR3 sequence: CASSFDPSGLLYEQYF. The CDR3 bases are TGTGCCAGCAGCTTTGACCCATCGGGACTTCTTTACGAGCAGTACTTC.